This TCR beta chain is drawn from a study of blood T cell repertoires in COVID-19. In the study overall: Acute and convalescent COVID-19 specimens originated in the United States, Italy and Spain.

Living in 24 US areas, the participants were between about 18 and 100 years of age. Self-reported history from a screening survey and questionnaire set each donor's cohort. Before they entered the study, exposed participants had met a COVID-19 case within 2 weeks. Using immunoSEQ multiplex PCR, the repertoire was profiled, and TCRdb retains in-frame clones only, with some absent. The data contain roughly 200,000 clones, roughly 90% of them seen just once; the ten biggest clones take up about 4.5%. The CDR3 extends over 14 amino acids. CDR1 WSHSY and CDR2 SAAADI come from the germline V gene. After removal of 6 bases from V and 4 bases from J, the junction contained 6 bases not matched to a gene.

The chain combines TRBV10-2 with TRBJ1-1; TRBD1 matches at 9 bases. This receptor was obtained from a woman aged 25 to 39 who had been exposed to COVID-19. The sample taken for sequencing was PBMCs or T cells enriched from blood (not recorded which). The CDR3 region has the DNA TGCGCCAGCAGCGAGGGACAGGGTTTCACTGAAGCTTTCTTT. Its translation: CASSEGQGFTEAFF.